The entry below gives a single TCR beta chain sequence along with its context. Its target is unknown. At one of its ends the junction is not consistent with the germline gene, which may arise from a read error. PCR used 60 Vbeta primers and 13 Jbeta primers. Profiled with immunoSEQ multiplex PCR; TCRdb holds only in-frame clones, not every one. The sample lists 90,000 to 140,000 clones, 83% occurring once. This record belongs to a study of cytomegalovirus exposure and HLA in healthy donors. Study-wide points: Later on, an analysis tied over 15,000 TCR beta sequences to HLA alleles at 0.05 false discovery rate. It was reported in a later analysis that an Asian-associated ancestry cluster showed fewer N-insertions than the roughly 670-donor mean. A list of about 160 TCR beta chains associated with cytomegalovirus was given. Sequencing had likely introduced a cluster of highly shared sequence variants as an artifact.

This CDR3 contains 14 residues. CDR1 is SGHVS and CDR2 is FQNEAQ in the germline V gene. The TCR originated in a man in his late teens or twenties in good health and CMV-seronegative. The sample was PBMCs. The chain recombines TRBV7-8 with TRBJ2-7; possible D gene TRBD2, 7 bases. CDR3 sequence: CASSLWSWERDTNF. The CDR3, as DNA: TGTGCCAGCAGCTTATGGTCGTGGGAGCGGGACACGAACTTC.